Listed below are T cell receptor beta chains from one sample, sequenced in a study of graft-versus-host responses after intestinal transplantation. This table comes from immunoSEQ multiplex PCR, and its TCRdb copy is limited to in-frame clones, with some not included. The data contain around 70,000 clones, 89% of them singletons. No antigen has been assigned to these receptors. The sample was unstimulated CD8+ T cells sorted from spleen or lymph node cells, taken before intestinal transplant. The origin of the receptors is a human donor who received an intestinal transplant. The CDR3 runs from the conserved cysteine through the conserved F or W. The D gene is left open where the match is weak. Clone size is not always given. Where it is, it says once, few, many or a class for expanded clones.

abundance | d_gene | j_gene | v_gene | CDR3aa | CDR3nt
NA | NA | TRBJ2-1 | TRBV15 | CATSTRVDEQFF | TGTGCCACCAGCACGAGGGTGGATGAGCAGTTCTTC
NA | NA | TRBJ2-6 | TRBV28 | CASSFWWELGANVLTF | TGTGCCAGCAGTTTTTGGTGGGAGCTTGGGGCCAACGTCCTGACTTTC
NA | TRBD2 | TRBJ2-4 | TRBV5-1 | CASSLAPGRVDIQYF | TGCGCCAGCAGCTTGGCCCCGGGGAGGGTGGACATTCAGTACTTC
once | TRBD1 | TRBJ1-2 | TRBV9 | CASSVGGQGHGYTF | TGTGCCAGCAGCGTAGGGGGACAGGGGCATGGCTACACCTTC
few | TRBD2 | TRBJ2-7 | TRBV10-2 | CASSVLATEQYF | TGCGCCAGCAGTGTACTAGCGACCGAGCAGTACTTC
medium-sized | NA | TRBJ2-4 | TRBV7-9 | CASSFSSLAKNIQYF | TGTGCCAGCAGCTTTAGCAGCCTAGCCAAAAACATTCAGTACTTC
NA | NA | TRBJ2-7 | TRBV20-1 | CSASSDYEQYF | TGCAGTGCTAGCTCAGACTACGAGCAGTACTTC
NA | TRBD2 | TRBJ2-1 | TRBV19 | CASSISHLLREGLYNEQFF | TGTGCCAGTAGTATATCTCATTTATTGCGGGAGGGCCTTTACAATGAGCAGTTCTTC
once | TRBD2 | TRBJ2-1 | TRBV29-1 | CSVEDSGGGRDEQFF | TGCAGCGTTGAAGATAGCGGGGGGGGCCGGGATGAGCAGTTCTTC
NA | TRBD2 | TRBJ2-7 | TRBV27 | CASTAAGGPYEQYF | TGTGCCAGCACGGCGGCGGGAGGGCCCTACGAGCAGTACTTC
NA | TRBD2 | TRBJ2-2 | TRBV18 | CASSPLVSSGSVHTGELFF | TGTGCCAGCTCACCCCTTGTCTCTAGCGGGAGTGTTCACACCGGGGAGCTGTTTTTT
NA | NA | TRBJ1-3 | TRBV7-9 | CASSPTTDTGIGNTIYF | TGTGCCAGCAGCCCGACCACTGACACAGGGATTGGAAACACCATATATTTT
NA | TRBD1 | TRBJ1-2 | TRBV7-9 | CASSSLAGTGYGYTF | TGTGCCAGCAGCTCCTTAGCCGGGACAGGGTATGGCTACACCTTC
NA | NA | TRBJ2-7 | TRBV29-1 | CSVVQGRTYEQYF | TGCAGCGTTGTTCAGGGCCGCACCTACGAGCAGTACTTC
NA | NA | TRBJ2-7 | TRBV5-1 | CASSLESTPDEQYF | TGCGCCAGCAGCTTGGAGAGTACGCCCGACGAGCAGTACTTC
NA | TRBD1 | TRBJ2-7 | TRBV6-5 | CASRPDRGSAEQYF | TGTGCCAGCAGACCAGACAGGGGTTCCGCCGAGCAGTACTTC
NA | TRBD2 | TRBJ2-1 | TRBV29-1 | CSVDWLAGGEQFF | TGCAGCGTTGATTGGCTAGCGGGGGGGGAGCAGTTCTTC
NA | NA | TRBJ2-2 | TRBV27 | CASSLSGQNTGELFF | TGTGCCAGCAGTTTATCGGGACAGAACACCGGGGAGCTGTTTTTT